The entry that follows covers one TCR beta chain sequence. Its antigen is unknown. Data came from immunoSEQ multiplex PCR; TCRdb stores just in-frame clones and leaves some out. This table has approximately 99,000 clones, just under 95% appearing once. This sample was taken from a study of graft-versus-host responses after intestinal transplantation. This CDR3 is built from 17 residues. J gave up 0 bases and V 0 bases, and 4 bases lay outside the gene matches. Germline values: CDR1 SGHRS, CDR2 YFSETQ. The TCR comes from a human donor who was the organ donor for an intestinal transplant. This sample comprised unstimulated CD8+ T cells sorted from spleen or lymph node cells, obtained before transplant. The chain employs TRBV5-1 and TRBJ2-1, with 9 bases lining up with TRBD2. The CDR3 nucleotides read TGCGCCAGCAGCTTGGGGCCAGCGGGAGGCTCCTACAATGAGCAGTTCTTC. Encoded protein: CASSLGPAGGSYNEQFF. Full variable domain (outside the CDR3, taken from reference TRBV5-1 and TRBJ2-1): KAGVTQTPRYLIKTRGQQVTLSCSPISGHRSVSWYQQTPGQGLQFLFEYFSETQRNKGNFPGRFSGRQFSNSRSEMNVSTLELGDSALYLCASSLGPAGGSYNEQFFGPGTRLTVL.